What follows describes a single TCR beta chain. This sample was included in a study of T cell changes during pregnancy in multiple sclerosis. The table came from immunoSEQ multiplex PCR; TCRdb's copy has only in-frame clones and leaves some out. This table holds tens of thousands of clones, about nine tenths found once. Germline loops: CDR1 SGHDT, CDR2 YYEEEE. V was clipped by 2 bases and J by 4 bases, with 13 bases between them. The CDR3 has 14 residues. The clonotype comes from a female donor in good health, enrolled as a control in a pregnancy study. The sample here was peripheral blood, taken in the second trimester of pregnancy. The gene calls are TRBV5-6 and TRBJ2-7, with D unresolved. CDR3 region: CASSLRHVEYEQYF. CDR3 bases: TGTGCCAGCAGCTTAAGACATGTTGAGTACGAGCAGTACTTC.